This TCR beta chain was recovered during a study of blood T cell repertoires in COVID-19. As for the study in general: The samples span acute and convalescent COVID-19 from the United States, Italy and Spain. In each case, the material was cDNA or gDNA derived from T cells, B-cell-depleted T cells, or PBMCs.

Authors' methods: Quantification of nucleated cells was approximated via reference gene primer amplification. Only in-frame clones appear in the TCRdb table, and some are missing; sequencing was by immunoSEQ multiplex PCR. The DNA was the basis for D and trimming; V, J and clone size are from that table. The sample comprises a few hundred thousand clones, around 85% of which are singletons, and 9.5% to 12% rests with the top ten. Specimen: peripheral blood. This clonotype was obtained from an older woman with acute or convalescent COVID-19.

CDR3 in DNA: TGTGCCAGCAGTTTCACACCCTCGGGGGTAGGTGGCTACACCTTC. This translates into CASSFTPSGVGGYTF. This chain uses TRBV6-5 with TRBJ1-2, with D possibly TRBD1 on 5 matching bases. Germline CDR1 and CDR2: MNHEY and SVGAGI. The CDR3 runs 15 residues. The germline V and J ends were trimmed by 4 bases and 7 bases, with 19 bases remaining between them.